Each of the 30 T cell receptor beta chains below was sequenced from the same sample in a study of T cell changes during pregnancy in multiple sclerosis. Sequencing used immunoSEQ multiplex PCR; TCRdb keeps in-frame clones, though not all of them. Of tens of thousands of clones in the sample, over 85% are singletons; the top ten hold under 1.5%. The specimen was peripheral blood, collected in the third trimester of pregnancy. These receptors came from a female donor in good health, enrolled as a control in a pregnancy study.

J is TRBJ1-1 and V is TRBV5-1, with 11 positions matching TRBD1. V lost 4 bases, J lost 11 bases, and 10 bases stayed unmatched. The CDR3 runs 14 residues. The V gene's germline CDR1 is SGHRS and CDR2 YFSETQ. As DNA, the CDR3 is TGCGCCAGCAGCCTAGGACAGGGGGCGCCTCAGGCTTTCTTT. Protein: CASSLGQGAPQAFF.

The J gene is TRBJ2-7, the V gene TRBV6-6; D gene ambiguous. Between the trimmed V and J ends, which lost 0 bases and 6 bases, there was a span of 12 bases. Germline loops: CDR1 MNHNY, CDR2 SVGAGI (reference sequence). The CDR3 consists of 14 residues. The CDR3 loop reads CASSYSRENSEQYF. In nucleotides, the CDR3 is TGTGCCAGCAGTTACTCTAGAGAAAACTCCGAGCAGTACTTC.

The sample holds one count of this clone. This chain uses TRBV7-2 with TRBJ1-5; 12 bases line up with TRBD1. Germline assignment: CDR1 SGHTA and CDR2 FQGNSA. Trimming cost V 6 bases and J 7 bases; bases outside gene matches: 4. The CDR3 has 14 amino acids. CDR3 sequence reads: CASRRGTGGQPQHF. The CDR3 DNA sequence: TGTGCCAGCAGACGTGGGACAGGGGGCCAGCCCCAGCATTTT.

V and J are TRBV5-1 and TRBJ1-4; 8 bases are a match to TRBD1. Looked up from germline, CDR1 is SGHRS and CDR2 is YFSETQ. The CDR3 contains 16 residues. V lost 0 bases to trimming and J lost 6 bases; unmatched junction nucleotides: 7. The CDR3 loop reads CASSLVETGAHEKLFF. The CDR3 nucleotides read TGCGCCAGCAGCTTGGTAGAGACAGGGGCGCATGAAAAACTGTTTTTT.

This clone was observed a single time. This chain uses TRBV5-1 with TRBJ1-5, with 7 nucleotides matching TRBD1. The CDR3 is 14 residues long. Trimming at V came to 4 bases and at J to 3 bases, leaving 4 bases not matched to a gene. Germline lookup yields CDR1 SGHRS and CDR2 YFSETQ. CDR3 amino acids: CASSTGQLNQPQHF. The CDR3 DNA sequence: TGCGCCAGCAGCACGGGACAGCTCAATCAGCCCCAGCATTTT.

This clone was seen a handful of times. Here the CDR3 DNA reads TGTGCCAGCAGTTCGGGACTTAGCAATCAGCCCCAGCATTTT. It is translated as CASSSGLSNQPQHF. The rearrangement joins TRBV28 to TRBJ1-5, with D perhaps TRBD1 (5 bases). V lost 4 bases, J lost 0 bases, and 7 bases lay in between. This CDR3 has 14 amino acids. Germline loops: CDR1 MDHEN, CDR2 SYDVKM. The whole variable domain, filled in from reference TRBV28 and TRBJ1-5, reads DVKVTQSSRYLVKRTGEKVFLECVQDMDHENMFWYRQDPGLGLRLIYFSYDVKMKEKGDIPEGYSVSREKKERFSLILESASTNQTSMYLCASSSGLSNQPQHFGDGTRLSIL.

This clone showed up just once. The chain has TRBV6-4 and TRBJ2-3; D unclear. The CDR3 loop spans 14 amino acids. CDR1 MRHNA and CDR2 SNTAGT come from the germline V gene. The V end lost 5 bases, the J end lost 3 bases, and 12 bases lay between the germline ends. The CDR3 coding sequence is TGTGCCAGCAGTCCCGAAATCGGTACAGATACGCAGTATTTT. Its protein is CASSPEIGTDTQYF.

The chain combines TRBV6-1 with TRBJ1-1, with D possibly TRBD1 on 5 matching bases. The CDR3 spans 15 residues. CDR1 is MNHNS, CDR2 SASEGT, per germline. V was cut by 2 bases and J by 0 bases, with 10 bases left in between. DNA of the CDR3: TGTGCCAGCAGTGAAAAGGCAGGGATGAACACTGAAGCTTTCTTT. It yields the protein CASSEKAGMNTEAFF.

The chain couples TRBV5-4 to TRBJ1-1; possible D gene TRBD1, 6 bases. This CDR3 has 13 residues. CDR1 is SGHNT and CDR2 is YYREEE in the germline V gene (reference sequence). V gave up 5 bases and J gave up 3 bases, with 11 bases separating them. CDR3 region: CASRRDTYTEAFF. The CDR3 DNA is TGTGCCAGCAGACGGGACACTTACACTGAAGCTTTCTTT.

This chain connects TRBV6-4 to TRBJ1-1, with D perhaps matching TRBD1 (5 bases). There are 13 residues in the CDR3. Germline CDR1 reads MRHNA; CDR2 reads SNTAGT. Trimming removed 6 bases from V and 1 base from J, with 9 bases in between. DNA of the CDR3: TGTGCCAGCAGCGCGACAGCGAACACTGAAGCTTTCTTT. This translates into CASSATANTEAFF.

The V call is TRBV28, the J call TRBJ2-1; 11 nucleotides align to TRBD2. This CDR3 comprises 21 residues. Losses at the gene ends were 5 bases for V and 4 bases for J; bases not matched to a gene: 22. CDR1 is MDHEN and CDR2 is SYDVKM in the germline V gene. The chain's CDR3 is CASSLPAGKLAGARGYNEQFF. DNA for the CDR3: TGTGCCAGCAGTCTTCCAGCAGGGAAACTAGCGGGAGCCCGTGGGTACAATGAGCAGTTCTTC.

This chain connects TRBV9 to TRBJ2-1; 14 bases are a match to TRBD2. Germline V gene sequence: CDR1 SGDLS, CDR2 YYNGEE. CDR3 length equals 17 residues. The junction had 7 bases not matched to a gene; V was cut back by 3 bases and J by 5 bases. The CDR3 protein is CASSARLAGGPHNEQFF. The CDR3 DNA is TGTGCCAGCAGCGCCCGACTAGCGGGAGGGCCCCACAATGAGCAGTTCTTC.

This chain joins TRBV5-4 and TRBJ2-3; D perhaps matches TRBD1 (6 bases). Germline lookup yields CDR1 SGHNT and CDR2 YYREEE (reference sequence). Trimming shortened V by 1 base and J by 6 bases, and 12 bases separated the two germline ends. This CDR3 contains 14 residues. CDR3 residues: CASSLSPGEDTQYF. The DNA of the CDR3 is TGTGCCAGCAGCTTGAGTCCAGGGGAGGATACGCAGTATTTT.

The gene calls are TRBV19 and TRBJ1-1; 9 positions match TRBD1. This CDR3 has 14 residues. V was pared by 5 bases and J by 5 bases, with 6 bases of the junction left unmatched. CDR1 is LNHDA and CDR2 is SQIVND in the germline V gene (reference sequence). CDR3 sequence reads: CASSRGQGRTEAFF. The CDR3 nucleotides read TGTGCCAGTAGTCGTGGACAGGGGCGAACTGAAGCTTTCTTT.

This chain uses TRBV7-2 with TRBJ2-5; maybe TRBD2 (6 bases). Trimming pared 1 base from V and 7 bases from J, leaving 13 bases between. Germline V gene sequence: CDR1 SGHTA, CDR2 FQGNSA. CDR3 size: 14 residues. CDR3 sequence reads: CASSLVASEGTQYF. The CDR3 nucleotides read TGTGCCAGCAGCTTAGTGGCTAGCGAGGGGACCCAGTACTTC.

The V gene is TRBV9, the J gene TRBJ2-3; D not resolved. The CDR3 is 13 residues long. The ends were cut back, 2 bases at V and 0 bases at J, with 4 bases in the middle. Germline lookup yields CDR1 SGDLS and CDR2 YYNGEE. The CDR3: CASSVSSTDTQYF. CDR3 DNA sequence: TGTGCCAGCAGCGTCTCTAGCACAGATACGCAGTATTTT.

This clone was seen more than once but under ten times. The chain couples TRBV30 to TRBJ1-1; D perhaps matches TRBD1 (6 bases). The CDR3 length is 14 residues. The V gene's germline CDR1 is GTSNPN and CDR2 SVGIG (reference sequence). The ends were cut back, 2 bases at V and 2 bases at J, with 12 bases in the middle. Here the CDR3 reads CAWSMGHINTEAFF. The CDR3 DNA follows: TGTGCCTGGAGTATGGGACACATAAACACTGAAGCTTTCTTT.

This chain links TRBV28 with TRBJ2-2; maybe TRBD1 (6 bases). Germline assignment: CDR1 MDHEN and CDR2 SYDVKM. The ends were cut back, 4 bases at V and 5 bases at J, with 11 bases in the middle. This CDR3 spans 14 amino acids. The CDR3 nucleotides are TGTGCCAGCAGTTATACAGGGCTAACCGGGGAGCTGTTTTTT. Its translation is CASSYTGLTGELFF. The whole variable domain, filled in from reference TRBV28 and TRBJ2-2, reads DVKVTQSSRYLVKRTGEKVFLECVQDMDHENMFWYRQDPGLGLRLIYFSYDVKMKEKGDIPEGYSVSREKKERFSLILESASTNQTSMYLCASSYTGLTGELFFGEGSRLTVL.

The chain combines TRBV5-1 with TRBJ2-7; 10 positions match TRBD2. Germline assignment: CDR1 SGHRS and CDR2 YFSETQ. The CDR3 extends over 16 amino acids. J was trimmed by 1 base and V by 3 bases; bases with no gene match: 7. The CDR3 reads CASSYGTSASSYEQYF. The CDR3 DNA reads as TGCGCCAGCAGCTACGGGACTAGCGCCTCGTCCTACGAGCAGTACTTC.

The V call is TRBV19, the J call TRBJ2-2; 8 bases are a match to TRBD1. The CDR3 is 13 amino acids. CDR1 is LNHDA and CDR2 is SQIVND in the germline V gene (reference sequence). Unmatched junction bases numbered 0, after V lost 8 bases and J lost 1 base. The chain's CDR3 is CASGQGNTGELFF. The CDR3 coding sequence is TGTGCCAGTGGACAGGGGAACACCGGGGAGCTGTTTTTT.

The rearrangement links TRBV5-1 to TRBJ2-3; 8 nucleotides align to TRBD2. The germline CDR1 and CDR2 sequences are SGHRS and YFSETQ. The CDR3 extends over 18 amino acids. With V trimmed by 2 bases and J by 2 bases, 13 bases remained unmatched. CDR3: CASSLSQTSEWVTDTQYF. CDR3 coding DNA: TGCGCCAGCAGCTTATCTCAGACTAGCGAATGGGTCACAGATACGCAGTATTTT. The full variable domain, its missing parts supplied by reference TRBV5-1 and TRBJ2-3, is KAGVTQTPRYLIKTRGQQVTLSCSPISGHRSVSWYQQTPGQGLQFLFEYFSETQRNKGNFPGRFSGRQFSNSRSEMNVSTLELGDSALYLCASSLSQTSEWVTDTQYFGPGTRLTVL.

This clone was detected only a few times. This rearrangement joins TRBV4-1 to TRBJ2-5; 16 nucleotides match TRBD2. CDR1 and CDR2 (germline): MGHRA, YSYEKL. This CDR3 is 19 amino acids long. Unmatched junction bases numbered 11, after V lost 3 bases and J lost 4 bases. As DNA, the CDR3 is TGCGCCAGCAGCCACCCGGGACTAGCGGGAGGGCCTTGGAGAGAGACCCAGTACTTC. Translated, it gives CASSHPGLAGGPWRETQYF.

The rearrangement links TRBV7-9 to TRBJ2-2; 8 nucleotides agree with TRBD1. V was clipped by 2 bases and J by 6 bases; unmatched bases: 11. Germline CDR1 SEHNR, CDR2 FQNEAQ (reference sequence). CDR3 length: 17 amino acids. The CDR3 is CASSLRDRGPSAGELFF. The CDR3 region has the DNA TGTGCCAGCAGCTTACGAGACAGGGGCCCATCGGCCGGGGAGCTGTTTTTT.

The V and J genes are TRBV27 and TRBJ2-5; TRBD2 agrees at 16 bases. The CDR3 is made up of 16 amino acids. CDR1 MNHEY and CDR2 SMNVEV come from the germline V gene (reference sequence). The ends lost 5 bases at V and 4 bases at J; junction bases unmatched: 4. The CDR3 sequence: CASSPGTSGRAETQYF. For the CDR3, the DNA is TGTGCCAGCAGTCCCGGGACTAGCGGGAGGGCAGAGACCCAGTACTTC.

V usage is TRBV28 and J usage is TRBJ2-7; TRBD2 agrees at 12 bases. J was trimmed by 4 bases and V by 6 bases; bases with no gene match: 10. Germline CDR1 MDHEN, CDR2 SYDVKM. The CDR3 consists of 16 residues. The CDR3 is CASRDLETSGSYEQYF. The CDR3 nucleotides read TGTGCCAGCAGGGACCTTGAGACTAGCGGGAGTTACGAGCAGTACTTC.

The V gene is TRBV7-9, the J gene TRBJ2-7, with D hard to call. Germline V lookup: CDR1 SEHNR, CDR2 FQNEAQ (reference sequence). The CDR3 runs to 14 residues. Trimming took 8 bases from V and 3 from J, leaving 17 bases between them. CDR3 sequence (DNA): TGTGCCAGCGCCAGAGGCTCGACTGTCTACGAGCAGTACTTC. This sequence encodes CASARGSTVYEQYF.

This clone has a single count. The CDR3 DNA reads TGTGCCAGCAGCTTAGGGGGAACCTGGACTAGCCCAAACATTCAGTACTTC. It encodes CASSLGGTWTSPNIQYF. The chain joins TRBV7-9 to TRBJ2-4, with 8 bases that match TRBD2. The CDR3 runs 17 residues. The V and J ends lost 1 base and 6 bases, in that order; junction bases with no gene match: 11. CDR1 and CDR2 (germline): SEHNR, FQNEAQ (reference sequence).

The genes are TRBV27 and TRBJ1-4; D is perhaps TRBD1 (5 bases). The V end lost 2 bases, the J end lost 6 bases, and 10 bases lay between the germline ends. Per germline, CDR1 MNHEY and CDR2 SMNVEV (reference sequence). There are 14 residues in the CDR3. CDR3 nucleotide sequence: TGTGCCAGCAGTTTAGGGGGGAGTTATGAAAAACTGTTTTTT. Protein sequence: CASSLGGSYEKLFF.

V usage is TRBV7-8 and J usage is TRBJ2-2; D is perhaps TRBD2 (6 bases). The ends were cut back, 1 base at V and 6 bases at J, with 24 bases in the middle. The CDR3 sequence is 19 residues long. Germline V gene sequence: CDR1 SGHVS, CDR2 FQNEAQ. The DNA of the CDR3 is TGTGCCAGCAGCTTAGGGCGGGACCGCCTAATCTCAGGCGCCGGGGAGCTGTTTTTT. This sequence encodes CASSLGRDRLISGAGELFF.

V usage is TRBV28 and J usage is TRBJ1-2; 7 positions agree with TRBD1. Germline V lookup: CDR1 MDHEN, CDR2 SYDVKM. J was trimmed by 4 bases and V by 4 bases; bases with no gene match: 6. The CDR3 sequence is 14 residues long. The CDR3 region has the DNA TGTGCCAGCAGTTCGGGGGACAGCATCTATGGCTACACCTTC. Protein product: CASSSGDSIYGYTF.